The entry below describes one T cell receptor beta chain. The data derive from a study of tumor-infiltrating lymphocytes in oesophageal squamous cell carcinoma. Germline CDR1 is MNHGY and CDR2 is SAAAGT. Trimming left V 8 bases short and J 2 bases short, with 10 bases between. The CDR3 has 13 amino acids. Each CDR3 protein gets one entry after TCRdb re-called the PCR reads with MiXCR. This sample carries some 10,000 distinct CDR3 sequences, about 64% of them seen once, and the ten largest clones take around 27%. The source material was esophageal tumor tissue. The sequence derives from a female donor with esophageal squamous cell carcinoma. V is TRBV6-8 and J is TRBJ2-1; D may be TRBD1 (6 bases). CDR3 protein: CASRRQAYNEQFF. The DNA for the CDR3 is TGTGCCAGCCGCAGACAGGCCTACAATGAGCAGTTCTTC.